A selection of T cell receptor beta chains follows, all from one sample in a study of T cells expressing NK-cell markers. TCRdb reprocessed the 5' RACE reads; each CDR3 protein has one entry and no DNA is given. This sample's table reports over 5,000 distinct CDR3 sequences. Material for sequencing was blood T cells: a sorted CD56 or NKG2C T cell subset, CD4+ or CD8+ T cells, or bulk PBMC T cells (not recorded which). These receptors originate from a man younger than 35 in good health. Both conserved end residues are part of each CDR3. Expanded clones get a size class; other rows say once, few or many, or leave the size out.

j_call	v_call	clone_size	cdr3_aa
TRBJ2-1	TRBV20-1	medium-sized	CSARTSGRAYNEQFF
TRBJ2-3	TRBV7-9	medium-sized	CASSTRDYPGDTQYF
TRBJ2-1	TRBV5-6	medium-sized	CASSPRFGLAGVTEQFF
TRBJ1-2	TRBV11-2	medium-sized	CASSSGQASYGYTF
TRBJ2-5	TRBV12-3/TRBV12-4	medium-sized	CASSAEGRSQETQYF
TRBJ1-3	TRBV18	NA	CASSPRGSGNTIYF
TRBJ2-3	TRBV6-4	NA	CASSDSVGSTDTQYF
TRBJ1-1	TRBV3-1	medium-sized	CASSQVGTSGGAFF
TRBJ2-1	TRBV10-3	medium-sized	CAISDPLEQFF
TRBJ1-3	TRBV14	NA	CASAWIDSGNTIYF
TRBJ1-5	TRBV19	NA	CAGGRHQPQHF
TRBJ2-3	TRBV7-9	medium-sized	CASTHSDYTQYF
TRBJ2-7	TRBV7-8	medium-sized	CASSLAEGEQYF
TRBJ2-5	TRBV7-9	NA	CASSLELAGRLETQYF
TRBJ1-5	TRBV30	NA	CAWSGGGAYQPQHF
TRBJ1-6	TRBV30	medium-sized	CAWSVRTGASPLHF
TRBJ2-1	TRBV7-2	NA	CASSLDPSRMQFF
TRBJ1-5	TRBV28	medium-sized	CASSLWAGNGNQPQHF
TRBJ2-1	TRBV20-1	NA	CSATLQGRGLLNEQFF
TRBJ2-1	TRBV28	medium-sized	CASSAEGYNEQFF
TRBJ1-1	TRBV7-9	large	CASNGQGVREAFF
TRBJ1-1	TRBV7-9	NA	CASSPTWGTEAFF
TRBJ2-3	TRBV29-1	medium-sized	CSVPRGLAGVSQYF
TRBJ2-3	TRBV6-2/TRBV6-3	NA	CASSQGTDTQYF
TRBJ2-5	TRBV11-3	NA	CASSVETWARYF
TRBJ2-1	TRBV20-1	NA	CRPGLDSYNEQFF
TRBJ2-3	TRBV13	NA	CASSDTSTDTQYF